The sequence of this TCR beta chain was determined in a study of tumor and adjacent non-tumor tissue in lung cancer. Three rounds of nested PCR, following a modified ARM-PCR protocol, produced the TCRbeta library. TCRdb redid the calling of the multiplex PCR reads with MiXCR, one entry per CDR3 protein. The table records 220,000 or so distinct CDR3 sequences, over 55% of them present only once. Comments on this clonotype: The junction does not match germline at one end; this may be a read error.

The CDR3 runs 13 residues. CDR1 is MNHEY, CDR2 SVGEGT, per germline. The template was RNA from unsorted bulk tissue. Sequenced input: lung tumor tissue. This chain uses TRBV6-2 or TRBV6-3 with TRBJ2-5; D is undetermined. The receptor comes from a man in his 60s with non-small cell lung cancer. CDR3 residues: CASRWGNQEAQYF. As DNA, the CDR3 is TGTGCCAGCAGATGGGGTAACCAAGAGGCCCAATACTTC.